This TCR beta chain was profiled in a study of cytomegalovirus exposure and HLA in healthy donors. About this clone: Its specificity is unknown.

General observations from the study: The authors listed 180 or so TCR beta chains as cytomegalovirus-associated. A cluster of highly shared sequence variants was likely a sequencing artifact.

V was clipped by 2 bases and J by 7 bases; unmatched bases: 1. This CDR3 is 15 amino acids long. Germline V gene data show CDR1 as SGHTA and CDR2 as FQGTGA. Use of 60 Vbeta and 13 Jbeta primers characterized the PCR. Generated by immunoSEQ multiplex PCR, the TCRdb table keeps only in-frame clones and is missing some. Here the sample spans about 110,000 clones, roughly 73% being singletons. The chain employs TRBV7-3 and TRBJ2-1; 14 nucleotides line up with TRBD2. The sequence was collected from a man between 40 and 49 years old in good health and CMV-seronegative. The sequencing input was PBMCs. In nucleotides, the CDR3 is TGTGCCAGCAGCTTAGGGACTAGCGGGGGTAATGAGCAGTTCTTC. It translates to CASSLGTSGGNEQFF.